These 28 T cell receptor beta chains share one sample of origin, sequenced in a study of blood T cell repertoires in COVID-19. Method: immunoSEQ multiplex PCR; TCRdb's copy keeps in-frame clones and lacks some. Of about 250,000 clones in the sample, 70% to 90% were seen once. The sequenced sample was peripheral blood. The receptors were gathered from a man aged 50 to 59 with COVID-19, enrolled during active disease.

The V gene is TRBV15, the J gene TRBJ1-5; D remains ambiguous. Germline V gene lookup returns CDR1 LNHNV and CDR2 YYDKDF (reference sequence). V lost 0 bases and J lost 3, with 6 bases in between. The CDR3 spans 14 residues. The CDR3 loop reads CATSRDRSNQPQHF. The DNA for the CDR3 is TGTGCCACCAGCAGAGACAGGTCCAATCAGCCCCAGCATTTT.

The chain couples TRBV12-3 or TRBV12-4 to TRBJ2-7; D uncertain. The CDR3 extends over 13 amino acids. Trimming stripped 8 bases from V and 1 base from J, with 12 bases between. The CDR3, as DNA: TGTGCCAGCGGTCGGAGAGGTTCCTACGAGCAGTACTTC. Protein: CASGRRGSYEQYF.

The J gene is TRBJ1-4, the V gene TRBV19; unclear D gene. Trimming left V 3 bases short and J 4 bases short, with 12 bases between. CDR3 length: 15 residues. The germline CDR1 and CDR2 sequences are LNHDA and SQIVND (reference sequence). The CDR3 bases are TGTGCCAGTAGTATCGGGGAACGTATTAATGAAAAACTGTTTTTT. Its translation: CASSIGERINEKLFF.

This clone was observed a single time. CDR3 DNA: TGTGCCAGCAGCTTAAGTTTTGGGGCAGTAGGCACCGGGGAGCTGTTTTTT. It codes for CASSLSFGAVGTGELFF. V and J are TRBV11-2 and TRBJ2-2, with TRBD1 as a possible D gene (5 bases). This CDR3 has 17 amino acids. Trimming left V 2 bases short and J 4 bases short, with 17 bases between. From germline, CDR1 is SGHAT and CDR2 FQNNGV.

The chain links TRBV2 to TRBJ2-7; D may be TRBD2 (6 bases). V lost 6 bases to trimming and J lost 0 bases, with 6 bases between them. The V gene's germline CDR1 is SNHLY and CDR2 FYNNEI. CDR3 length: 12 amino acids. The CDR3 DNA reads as TGTGCCAGCAGGGGGGGCTCCTACGAGCAGTACTTC. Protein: CASRGGSYEQYF.

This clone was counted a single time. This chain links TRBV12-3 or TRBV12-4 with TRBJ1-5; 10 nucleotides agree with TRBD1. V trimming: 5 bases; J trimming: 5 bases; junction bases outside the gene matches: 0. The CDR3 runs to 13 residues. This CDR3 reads CASSGQGDQPQHF. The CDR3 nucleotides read TGTGCCAGCAGTGGACAGGGGGATCAGCCCCAGCATTTT.

CDR3 sequence: CASSSDGNYGYTF. The CDR3 nucleotides are TGTGCCAGCAGCTCCGACGGGAACTATGGCTACACCTTC. The V call is TRBV7-9, the J call TRBJ1-2; no clear D. Trimming took off 4 bases at V and 2 bases at J, with 8 bases between the two ends. CDR3 length: 13 residues. Germline V gene lookup returns CDR1 SEHNR and CDR2 FQNEAQ (reference sequence).

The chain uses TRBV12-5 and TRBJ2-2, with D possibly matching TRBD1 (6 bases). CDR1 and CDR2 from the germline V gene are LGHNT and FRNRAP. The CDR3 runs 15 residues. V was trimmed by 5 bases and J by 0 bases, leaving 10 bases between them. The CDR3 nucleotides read TGTGCTAGTGGTCCGGGACAAACGAACACCGGGGAGCTGTTTTTT. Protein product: CASGPGQTNTGELFF.

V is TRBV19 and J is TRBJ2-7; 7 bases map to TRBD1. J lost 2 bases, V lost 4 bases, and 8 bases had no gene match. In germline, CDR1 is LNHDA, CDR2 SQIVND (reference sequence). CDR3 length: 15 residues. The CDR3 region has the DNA TGTGCCAGTAGTACCCGACAGGGTGGCCCCTACGAGCAGTACTTC. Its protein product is CASSTRQGGPYEQYF. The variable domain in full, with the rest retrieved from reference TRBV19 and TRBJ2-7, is DGGITQSPKYLFRKEGQNVTLSCEQNLNHDAMYWYRQDPGQGLRLIYYSQIVNDFQKGDIAEGYSVSREKKESFPLTVTSAQKNPTAFYLCASSTRQGGPYEQYFGPGTRLTVT.

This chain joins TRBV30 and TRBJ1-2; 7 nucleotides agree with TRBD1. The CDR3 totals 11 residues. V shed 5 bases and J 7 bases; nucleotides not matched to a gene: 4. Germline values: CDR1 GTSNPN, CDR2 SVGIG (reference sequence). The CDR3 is CAWEGASGYTF. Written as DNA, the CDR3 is TGTGCCTGGGAGGGGGCCAGTGGCTACACCTTC.

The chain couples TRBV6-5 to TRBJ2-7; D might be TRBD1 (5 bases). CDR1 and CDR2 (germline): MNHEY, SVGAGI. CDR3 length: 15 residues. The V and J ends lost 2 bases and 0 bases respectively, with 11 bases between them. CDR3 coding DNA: TGTGCCAGCAGTTACCAAGGGGCGGCCTCCTACGAGCAGTACTTC. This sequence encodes CASSYQGAASYEQYF.

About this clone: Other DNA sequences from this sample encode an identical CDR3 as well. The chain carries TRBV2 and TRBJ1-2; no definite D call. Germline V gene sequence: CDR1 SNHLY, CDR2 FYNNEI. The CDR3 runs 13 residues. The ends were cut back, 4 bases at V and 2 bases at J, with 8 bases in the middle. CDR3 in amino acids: CASSGTANYGYTF. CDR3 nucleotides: TGTGCCAGCAGTGGCACAGCAAACTATGGCTACACCTTC.

In DNA form, the CDR3 reads TGTGCCAGCAGGGGGGCGCTGGACACCGGGGAGCTGTTTTTT. Translation: CASRGALDTGELFF. The V and J genes are TRBV2 and TRBJ2-2, with a possible D match to TRBD1 (6 bases). Germline-derived CDR1 and CDR2 are SNHLY and FYNNEI. The V end lost 6 bases, the J end lost 3 bases, and 11 bases lay between the germline ends. This CDR3 has 14 residues.

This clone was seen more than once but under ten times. Here the CDR3 reads CASSSPGHRNYEQYF. CDR3 DNA sequence: TGTGCCAGCAGCTCCCCGGGACACCGGAACTACGAGCAGTACTTC. The chain joins TRBV7-2 to TRBJ2-7; D may be TRBD1 (6 bases). Trimming pared 4 bases from V and 3 bases from J, leaving 16 bases between. This CDR3 has 15 residues. Per germline, CDR1 SGHTA and CDR2 FQGNSA. Using reference TRBV7-2 and TRBJ2-7 for the parts outside the CDR3, the full variable domain is GAGVSQSPSNKVTEKGKDVELRCDPISGHTALYWYRQSLGQGLEFLIYFQGNSAPDKSGLPSDRFSAERTGGSVSTLTIQRTQQEDSAVYLCASSSPGHRNYEQYFGPGTRLTVT.

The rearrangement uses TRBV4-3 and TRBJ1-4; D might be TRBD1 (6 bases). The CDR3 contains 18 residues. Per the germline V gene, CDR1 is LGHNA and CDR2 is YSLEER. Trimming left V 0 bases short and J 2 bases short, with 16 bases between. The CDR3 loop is CASSQDLTRQGTNEKLFF. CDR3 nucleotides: TGCGCCAGCAGCCAAGATCTCACTCGGCAGGGGACTAATGAAAAACTGTTTTTT.

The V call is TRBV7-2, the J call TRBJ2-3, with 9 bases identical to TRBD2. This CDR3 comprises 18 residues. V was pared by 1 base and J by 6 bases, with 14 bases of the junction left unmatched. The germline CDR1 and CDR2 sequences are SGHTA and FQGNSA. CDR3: CASSLELLRRGGSDTQYF. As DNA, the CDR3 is TGTGCCAGCAGCTTAGAGTTATTGCGGCGGGGGGGCAGCGATACGCAGTATTTT.

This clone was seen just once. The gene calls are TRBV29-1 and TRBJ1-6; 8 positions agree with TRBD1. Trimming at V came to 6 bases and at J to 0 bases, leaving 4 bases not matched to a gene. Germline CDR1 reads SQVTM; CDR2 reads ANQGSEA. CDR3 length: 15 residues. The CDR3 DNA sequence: TGCAGCGTCAGGACAGGGAGCTCCTATAATTCACCCCTCCACTTT. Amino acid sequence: CSVRTGSSYNSPLHF.

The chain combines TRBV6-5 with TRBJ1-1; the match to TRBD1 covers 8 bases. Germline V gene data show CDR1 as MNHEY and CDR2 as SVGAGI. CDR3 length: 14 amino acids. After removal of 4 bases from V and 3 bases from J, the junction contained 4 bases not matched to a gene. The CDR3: CASSFPDRDTEAFF. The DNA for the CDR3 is TGTGCCAGCAGTTTCCCGGACAGGGACACTGAAGCTTTCTTT.

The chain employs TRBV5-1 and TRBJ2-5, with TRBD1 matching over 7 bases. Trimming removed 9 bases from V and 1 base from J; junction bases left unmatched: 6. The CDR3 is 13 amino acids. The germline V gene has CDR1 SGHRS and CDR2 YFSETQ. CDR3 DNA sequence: TGCGCCACCTCGGGACAGCTCCAAGAGACCCAGTACTTC. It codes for CATSGQLQETQYF. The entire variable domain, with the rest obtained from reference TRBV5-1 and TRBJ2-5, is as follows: KAGVTQTPRYLIKTRGQQVTLSCSPISGHRSVSWYQQTPGQGLQFLFEYFSETQRNKGNFPGRFSGRQFSNSRSEMNVSTLELGDSALYLCATSGQLQETQYFGPGTRLLVL.

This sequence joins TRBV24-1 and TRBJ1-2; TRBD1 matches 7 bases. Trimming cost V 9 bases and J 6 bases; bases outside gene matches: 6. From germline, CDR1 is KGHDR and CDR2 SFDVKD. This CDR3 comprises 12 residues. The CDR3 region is CATADRENGYTF. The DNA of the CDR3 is TGTGCCACCGCCGACAGGGAGAATGGCTACACCTTC.

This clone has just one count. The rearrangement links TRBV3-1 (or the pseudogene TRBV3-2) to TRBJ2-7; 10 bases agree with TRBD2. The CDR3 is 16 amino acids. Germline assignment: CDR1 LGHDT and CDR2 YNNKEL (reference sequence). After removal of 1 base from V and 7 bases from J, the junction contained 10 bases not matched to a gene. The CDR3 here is CASSQVSAGGRWEQYF. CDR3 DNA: TGTGCCAGCAGCCAAGTCTCAGCGGGGGGGCGGTGGGAGCAGTACTTC.

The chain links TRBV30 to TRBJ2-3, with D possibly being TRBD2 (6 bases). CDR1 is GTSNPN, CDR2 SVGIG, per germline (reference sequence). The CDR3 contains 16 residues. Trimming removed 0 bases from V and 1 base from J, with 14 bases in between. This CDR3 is CAWSVPPGTGTDTQYF. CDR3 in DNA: TGTGCCTGGAGTGTACCTCCGGGGACTGGCACAGATACGCAGTATTTT.

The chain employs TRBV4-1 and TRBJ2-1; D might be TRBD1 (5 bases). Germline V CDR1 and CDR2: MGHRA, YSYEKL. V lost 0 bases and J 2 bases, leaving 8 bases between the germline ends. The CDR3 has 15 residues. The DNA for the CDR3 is TGCGCCAGCAGCCAAGATTGGACAACCTACAATGAGCAGTTCTTC. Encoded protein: CASSQDWTTYNEQFF.

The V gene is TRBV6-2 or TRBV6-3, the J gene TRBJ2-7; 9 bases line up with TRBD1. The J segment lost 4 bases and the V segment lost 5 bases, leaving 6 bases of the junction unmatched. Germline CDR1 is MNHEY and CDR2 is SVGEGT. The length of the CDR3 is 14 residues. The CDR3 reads CASSDPGQGYEQYF. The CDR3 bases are TGTGCCAGCAGTGACCCGGGACAGGGTTACGAGCAGTACTTC.

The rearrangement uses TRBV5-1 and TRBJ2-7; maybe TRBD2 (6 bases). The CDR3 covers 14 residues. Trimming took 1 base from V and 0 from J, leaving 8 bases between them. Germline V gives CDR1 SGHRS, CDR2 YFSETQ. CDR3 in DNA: TGCGCCAGCAGCTTGATGGGGGGCTCCTACGAGCAGTACTTC. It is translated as CASSLMGGSYEQYF.

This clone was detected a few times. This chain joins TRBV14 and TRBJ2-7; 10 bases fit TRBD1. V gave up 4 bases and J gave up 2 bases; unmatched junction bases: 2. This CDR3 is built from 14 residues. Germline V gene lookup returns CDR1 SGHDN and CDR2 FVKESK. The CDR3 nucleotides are TGTGCCAGCAGCCCTGGGACAGGGGCCTACGAGCAGTACTTC. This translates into CASSPGTGAYEQYF.

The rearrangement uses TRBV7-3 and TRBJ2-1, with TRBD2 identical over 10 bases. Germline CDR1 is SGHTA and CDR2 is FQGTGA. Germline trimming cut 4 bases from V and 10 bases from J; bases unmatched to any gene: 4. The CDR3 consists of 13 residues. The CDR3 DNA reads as TGTGCCAGCAGCTCAGCGGGGGGGCCAGAGCAGTTCTTC. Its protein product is CASSSAGGPEQFF.

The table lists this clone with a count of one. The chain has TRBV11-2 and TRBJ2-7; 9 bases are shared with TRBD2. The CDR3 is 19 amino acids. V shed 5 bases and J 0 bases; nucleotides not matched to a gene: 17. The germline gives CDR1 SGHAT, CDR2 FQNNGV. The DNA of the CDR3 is TGTGCCAGCAGCCCTCGAGGGAAACCGGGACTAGCCGCCTCCTACGAGCAGTACTTC. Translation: CASSPRGKPGLAASYEQYF.